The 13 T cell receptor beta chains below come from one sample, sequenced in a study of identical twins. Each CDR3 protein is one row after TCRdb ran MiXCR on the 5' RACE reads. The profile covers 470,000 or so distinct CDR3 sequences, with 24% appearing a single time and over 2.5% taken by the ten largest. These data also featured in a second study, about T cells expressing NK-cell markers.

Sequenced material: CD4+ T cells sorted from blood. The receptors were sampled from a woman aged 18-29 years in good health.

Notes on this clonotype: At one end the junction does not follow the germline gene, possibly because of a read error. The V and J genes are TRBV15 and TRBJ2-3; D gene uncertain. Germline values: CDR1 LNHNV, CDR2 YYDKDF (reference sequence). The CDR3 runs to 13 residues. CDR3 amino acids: CATCRSEADTQYF. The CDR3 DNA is TGTGCCACCTGCAGGAGCGAGGCAGATACGCAGTATTTT.

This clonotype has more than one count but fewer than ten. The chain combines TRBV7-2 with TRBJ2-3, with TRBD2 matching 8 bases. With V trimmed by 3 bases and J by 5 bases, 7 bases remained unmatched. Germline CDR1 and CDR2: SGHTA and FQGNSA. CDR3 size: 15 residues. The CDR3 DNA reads TGTGCCAGCAGCTTTGGGCGGGGGGATCTAGATACGCAGTATTTT. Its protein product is CASSFGRGDLDTQYF.

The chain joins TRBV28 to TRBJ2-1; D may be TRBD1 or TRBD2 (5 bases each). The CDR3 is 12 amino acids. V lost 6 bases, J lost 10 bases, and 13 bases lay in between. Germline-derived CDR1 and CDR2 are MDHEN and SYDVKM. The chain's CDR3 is CASSPGRGEQFF. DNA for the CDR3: TGTGCCAGCAGCCCGGGACGTGGGGAGCAGTTCTTC.

The CDR3 DNA sequence: TGTGCCAGCAGGCAACCGATAGCGGGATCCAACACCGGGGAGCTGTTTTTT. Encoded protein: CASRQPIAGSNTGELFF. The rearrangement links TRBV28 to TRBJ2-2; 8 bases fit TRBD2. The ends lost 6 bases at V and 2 bases at J; junction bases unmatched: 11. CDR1 MDHEN and CDR2 SYDVKM come from the germline V gene. The CDR3 totals 17 residues.

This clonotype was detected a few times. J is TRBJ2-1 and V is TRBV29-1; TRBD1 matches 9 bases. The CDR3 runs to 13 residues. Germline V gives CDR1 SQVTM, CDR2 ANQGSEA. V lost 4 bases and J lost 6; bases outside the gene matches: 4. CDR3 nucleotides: TGCAGCGTTGCGGGACAGGGAATCAATGAGCAGTTCTTC. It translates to CSVAGQGINEQFF.

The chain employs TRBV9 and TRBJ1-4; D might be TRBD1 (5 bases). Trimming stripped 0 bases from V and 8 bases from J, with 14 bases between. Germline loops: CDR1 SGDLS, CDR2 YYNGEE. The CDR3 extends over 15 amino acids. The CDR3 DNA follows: TGTGCCAGCAGCGTAGTGGCGGGGCCGGGAGAAAAACTGTTTTTT. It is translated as CASSVVAGPGEKLFF.

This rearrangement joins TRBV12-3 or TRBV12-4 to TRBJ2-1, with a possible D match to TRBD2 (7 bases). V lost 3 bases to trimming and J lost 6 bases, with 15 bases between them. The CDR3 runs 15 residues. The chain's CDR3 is CASSLGGRVGNEQFF. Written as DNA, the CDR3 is TGTGCCAGCAGTTTGGGGGGGCGGGTTGGCAATGAGCAGTTCTTC.

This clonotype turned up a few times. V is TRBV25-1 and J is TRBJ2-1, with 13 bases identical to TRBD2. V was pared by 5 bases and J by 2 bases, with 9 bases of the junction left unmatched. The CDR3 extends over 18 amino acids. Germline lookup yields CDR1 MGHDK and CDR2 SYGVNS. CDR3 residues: CASSSTGTSGTTYNEQFF. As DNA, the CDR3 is TGTGCCAGCAGTTCAACGGGGACTAGCGGGACCACCTACAATGAGCAGTTCTTC. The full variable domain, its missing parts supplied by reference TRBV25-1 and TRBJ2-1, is EADIYQTPRYLVIGTGKKITLECSQTMGHDKMYWYQQDPGMELHLIHYSYGVNSTEKGDLSSESTVSRIRTEHFPLTLESARPSHTSQYLCASSSTGTSGTTYNEQFFGPGTRLTVL.

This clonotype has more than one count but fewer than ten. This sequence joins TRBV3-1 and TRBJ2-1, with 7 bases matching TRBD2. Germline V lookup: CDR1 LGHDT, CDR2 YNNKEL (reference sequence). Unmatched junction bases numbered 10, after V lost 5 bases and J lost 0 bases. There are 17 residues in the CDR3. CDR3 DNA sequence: TGTGCCAGCAGCGCGCTTTCCGGGAGGAGCTCCTACAATGAGCAGTTCTTC. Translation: CASSALSGRSSYNEQFF.

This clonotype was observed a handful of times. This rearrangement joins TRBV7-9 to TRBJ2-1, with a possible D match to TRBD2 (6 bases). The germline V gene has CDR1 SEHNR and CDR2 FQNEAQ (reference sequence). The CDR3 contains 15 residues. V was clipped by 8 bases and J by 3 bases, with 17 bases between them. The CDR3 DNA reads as TGTGCCAGCGCGAGGGGTAGCGGTTTCTACAATGAGCAGTTCTTC. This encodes CASARGSGFYNEQFF.

CDR3: CSVLGGATYNEQFF. CDR3 bases: TGCAGCGTTCTCGGGGGGGCGACTTACAATGAGCAGTTCTTC. The chain links TRBV29-1 to TRBJ2-1, with 8 bases matching TRBD2. This CDR3 has 14 residues. The V and J ends lost 5 bases and 4 bases, in that order; junction bases with no gene match: 7. Per germline, CDR1 SQVTM and CDR2 ANQGSEA.

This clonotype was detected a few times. The CDR3 DNA follows: TGTGCCAGCAGCTTAGGACTAGATCTGGAGACCCAGTACTTC. This encodes CASSLGLDLETQYF. This chain joins TRBV11-2 and TRBJ2-5; perhaps TRBD2 as D (6 bases). Trimming removed 1 base from V and 5 bases from J, with 11 bases in between. This CDR3 comprises 14 residues. Germline V gene data show CDR1 as SGHAT and CDR2 as FQNNGV.

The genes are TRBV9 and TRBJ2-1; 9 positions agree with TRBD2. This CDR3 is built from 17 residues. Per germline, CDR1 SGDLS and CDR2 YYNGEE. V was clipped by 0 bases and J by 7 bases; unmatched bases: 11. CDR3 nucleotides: TGTGCCAGCAGCGTAGGAGGCGGGAGGGCCACTTTGAATGAGCAGTTCTTC. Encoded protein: CASSVGGGRATLNEQFF.